This TCR beta chain was identified during a study of blood T cell repertoires in COVID-19. Clones were read by immunoSEQ multiplex PCR, and TCRdb kept only the in-frame ones, dropping some. The data show more than 110,000 clones, approximately 90% seen once. Participant age was about 18 to 95 years, and participants resided in fewer than 25 US areas. This CDR3 comprises 15 residues. The V end lost 2 bases, the J end lost 3 bases, and 8 bases lay between the germline ends. Germline V gene lookup returns CDR1 SEHNR and CDR2 FQNEAQ (reference sequence). This TCR came from a man aged 45 to 65 who had recovered from COVID-19. Sequenced material: PBMCs or T cells enriched from blood (not recorded which). The rearrangement links TRBV7-9 to TRBJ2-6; TRBD2 is a possible D gene (5 bases). As DNA, the CDR3 is TGTGCCAGCAGCTTAACTAGTGTTGGGGCCAACGTCCTGACTTTC. The encoded protein is CASSLTSVGANVLTF.